Listed below are T cell receptor beta chains from one sample, sequenced in a study of CD8+ T cells in alopecia areata. Clones were sequenced by immunoSEQ multiplex PCR, and TCRdb holds only the in-frame ones, with some missing. The table records 100,000 to 140,000 clones, roughly 84% of them present only once. The source was CD8+ T cells sorted from blood, collected at week 24, from a patient treated with tofacitinib. These receptors were collected from a human donor with alopecia areata. CDR3s include the opening cysteine and the closing phenylalanine or tryptophan. Fields, in order: CDR3 protein, CDR3 DNA, J gene, D gene, clone size, V gene. A D gene is named only where the DNA matches it firmly. The listing skips clone size in some rows; elsewhere it reads once, few, many or a size class.

CDR3aa: CASSPATGQGKGEQYF
CDR3nt: TGTGCCAGCAGTCCCGCGACGGGACAGGGGAAGGGCGAGCAGTACTTC
j_gene: TRBJ2-7
d_gene: TRBD1
abundance: .
v_gene: TRBV7-9

CDR3aa: CASSLQGNEQFF
CDR3nt: TGTGCCAGCAGCTTGCAGGGGAATGAGCAGTTCTTC
j_gene: TRBJ2-1
d_gene: .
abundance: .
v_gene: TRBV7-2

CDR3aa: CASSLGAASTDTQYF
CDR3nt: TGTGCCAGCAGTTTAGGGGCAGCTAGCACAGATACGCAGTATTTT
j_gene: TRBJ2-3
d_gene: .
abundance: .
v_gene: TRBV27

CDR3aa: CSVETSGGVNEQFF
CDR3nt: TGCAGCGTCGAGACTAGCGGGGGGGTCAATGAGCAGTTCTTC
j_gene: TRBJ2-1
d_gene: TRBD2
abundance: .
v_gene: TRBV29-1

CDR3aa: CASSQFKVDNEKLFF
CDR3nt: TGCGCCAGCAGTCAATTCAAGGTTGATAATGAAAAACTGTTTTTT
j_gene: TRBJ1-4
d_gene: .
abundance: .
v_gene: TRBV23-1

CDR3aa: CASSQDPQAGANVLTF
CDR3nt: TGCGCCAGCAGCCAAGATCCGCAGGCTGGGGCCAACGTCCTGACTTTC
j_gene: TRBJ2-6
d_gene: .
abundance: few
v_gene: TRBV4-3

CDR3aa: CASSSGSSYEQYF
CDR3nt: TGTGCCAGCAGCTCAGGAAGCTCCTACGAGCAGTACTTC
j_gene: TRBJ2-7
d_gene: .
abundance: .
v_gene: TRBV7-8

CDR3aa: CSVETIRQGGADTQYF
CDR3nt: TGCAGCGTTGAAACAATCCGACAGGGAGGGGCAGATACGCAGTATTTT
j_gene: TRBJ2-3
d_gene: .
abundance: .
v_gene: TRBV29-1

CDR3aa: CAFSPNTEAFF
CDR3nt: TGTGCCTTCTCACCGAACACTGAAGCTTTCTTT
j_gene: TRBJ1-1
d_gene: .
abundance: .
v_gene: TRBV30

CDR3aa: CAIRDGDSYEQYF
CDR3nt: TGTGCCATCAGGGACGGGGACTCCTACGAGCAGTACTTC
j_gene: TRBJ2-7
d_gene: .
abundance: once
v_gene: TRBV10-3

CDR3aa: CAAAQESTDTQYF
CDR3nt: TGTGCCGCCGCCCAGGAGAGCACAGATACGCAGTATTTT
j_gene: TRBJ2-3
d_gene: .
abundance: .
v_gene: TRBV2

CDR3aa: CATSGTGTGVHNEQFF
CDR3nt: TGTGCCACCAGCGGAACCGGGACAGGGGTACACAATGAGCAGTTCTTC
j_gene: TRBJ2-1
d_gene: TRBD1
abundance: .
v_gene: TRBV15

CDR3aa: CAWSPSGGSYEQYF
CDR3nt: TGTGCCTGGAGTCCATCCGGAGGCTCCTACGAGCAGTACTTC
j_gene: TRBJ2-7
d_gene: .
abundance: .
v_gene: TRBV30

CDR3aa: CAWSDGRGRNTIYF
CDR3nt: TGTGCCTGGAGTGACGGCAGGGGGCGAAACACCATATATTTT
j_gene: TRBJ1-3
d_gene: TRBD1
abundance: .
v_gene: TRBV30

CDR3aa: CARPPPLPAGEDTQYF
CDR3nt: TGTGCCAGGCCCCCCCCCTTGCCAGCGGGGGAGGATACGCAGTATTTT
j_gene: TRBJ2-3
d_gene: TRBD2
abundance: .
v_gene: TRBV9